This T cell receptor beta chain emerged from a study of blood T cell repertoires in COVID-19. TCRdb keeps only in-frame clones here, not all; method: immunoSEQ multiplex PCR. The sample yields around 300,000 clones, roughly 87% seen once. The germline V gene has CDR1 KGHSH and CDR2 LQKENI. The CDR3 runs to 14 residues. Trimming cost V 3 bases and J 5 bases, with 12 bases left between them. The receptor was isolated from a man in his fifties with active or convalescent COVID-19. The V and J genes are TRBV18 and TRBJ2-3, with unresolved D. What was sequenced was peripheral blood. The CDR3 here is CASSPELREDTQYF. The DNA of the CDR3 is TGTGCCAGCTCACCGGAACTACGTGAAGATACGCAGTATTTT.